The T cell receptor (beta chain) under discussion was sequenced for a study of blood T cell repertoires in COVID-19. Turning to the study itself: COVID-19 samples from acute and convalescent phases originated in the United States, Italy and Spain.

The CDR3 is 14 amino acids. V was trimmed by 6 bases and J by 9 bases, leaving 18 bases between them. Germline V gene data show CDR1 as SGHTA and CDR2 as FQGNSA. Authors' data handling: Estimated nucleated cell counts came from reference gene primer amplification. Profiling relied on immunoSEQ multiplex PCR, and the TCRdb table lists in-frame clones only, not all of them. That table furnishes V, J and clone size, whereas the DNA furnished D and trimming. Here the sample spans roughly 130,000 clones, around 77% being singletons. The sequence was collected from a man aged 60 to 69 with active or convalescent COVID-19. The chain recombines TRBV7-2 with TRBJ2-1; D not resolved. The source material was peripheral blood. CDR3 DNA: TGTGCCAGCAGGAGAGAAACAGTGCCGAGTGAGCAGTTCTTC. It codes for CASRRETVPSEQFF.